This T cell receptor beta chain was captured by sequencing in a study of cytomegalovirus exposure and HLA in healthy donors. PCR involved 60 Vbeta and 13 Jbeta primers. The data were produced by immunoSEQ multiplex PCR, yet TCRdb's version contains in-frame clones alone and is incomplete. Among roughly 190,000 clones listed, about 85% were seen once. About this clone itself: The antigen remains undetermined.

Overall study results and limits: By a later analysis, the bulk of CMV-associated TCR beta chains appeared HLA-restricted. Among the CMV-associated chains, three were confirmed in vitro as specific for CMV antigens. Several of the most significant clusters appeared, in a later analysis, to be linked to common viral pathogens. In a later analysis, specific HLA alleles were associated with more than 15,000 TCR beta sequences at a 0.05 false discovery rate.

The receptor was derived from a woman in her 50s in good health and CMV-seropositive. Sequencing was carried out using PBMCs.

The CDR3, as DNA: TGTGCCAGCAGTAGCGGCGAGCTGTTTTTT. This gives the protein CASSSGELFF. This chain connects TRBV6-1 to TRBJ2-2; maybe TRBD2 (5 bases). This CDR3 spans 10 amino acids. V was clipped by 5 bases and J by 11 bases, with 6 bases between them. CDR1 is MNHNS and CDR2 is SASEGT in the germline V gene.